These T cell receptor beta chains were read from a single sample in a study of OX40 agonist ivuxolimab in advanced cancers. Libraries were prepared by immunoSEQ multiplex PCR; TCRdb keeps only in-frame clonotypes and omits some of them. This table has around 67,000 clones, around 83% appearing once. The sample consisted of CD4+ or CD8+ T cells sorted from blood, taken in a trial of the OX40 agonist ivuxolimab. The source of these receptors is an adult with an advanced solid tumor such as melanoma, head and neck, liver or kidney cancer. CDR3s include the opening cysteine and the closing phenylalanine or tryptophan. Fields, in order: V gene, clone size, J gene, D gene, CDR3 DNA, CDR3 protein. A D gene is named only where the DNA matches it firmly. Expanded clones are given a class, and other clones once, few, many or no size at all.

TRBV10-1	-	TRBJ2-3	-	TGCGCCAGCAAGGGAGCGGCTAGCACAGATACGCAGTATTTT	CASKGAASTDTQYF
TRBV6-6	-	TRBJ2-7	-	TGTGCCAGCAGAACCACCGGGTTGACCTACGAGCAGTACTTC	CASRTTGLTYEQYF
TRBV19	-	TRBJ1-2	-	TGTGCCAGTAGCTGGAGGGAGAGTGGCTACACCTTC	CASSWRESGYTF
TRBV7-9	few	TRBJ2-7	-	TGTGCCAGCAGCTTATTAACTCGGCAGGGTGGCCGCGCCTACGAGCAGTACTTC	CASSLLTRQGGRAYEQYF
TRBV18	-	TRBJ1-1	-	TGTGCCAGCTCACCGATGCAGTCGAACACTGAAGCTTTCTTT	CASSPMQSNTEAFF
TRBV25-1	-	TRBJ2-1	-	TGTGCCAGCAGTGAAGGTTGGGGCTTTTGGCAGTTCTTC	CASSEGWGFWQFF
TRBV5-1	-	TRBJ2-1	TRBD1	TGCGCCAGCAGCTTGGACAGGGGTAATGAGCAGTTCTTC	CASSLDRGNEQFF
TRBV18	-	TRBJ2-1	TRBD2	TGTGCCAGCTCACCACTAGCGGGGGCCTACAATGAGCAGTTCTTC	CASSPLAGAYNEQFF
TRBV18	-	TRBJ2-3	-	TGTGCCAGCTCACATGAAGGCTCCACAGATACGCAGTATTTT	CASSHEGSTDTQYF
TRBV11-1	-	TRBJ2-1	TRBD2	TGTGCCAGCAGCAAGTGGGAGGGCCCCTACAATGAGCAGTTCTTC	CASSKWEGPYNEQFF
TRBV6-6	-	TRBJ1-2	-	TGTGCCAGCAGTTCCCAGACCCGCAACTATGGCTACACCTTC	CASSSQTRNYGYTF
TRBV6-1	once	TRBJ2-6	-	TGTGCCAGCAGTGAACTTGGGCCGAATTCTGGGGCCAACGTCCTGACTTTC	CASSELGPNSGANVLTF
TRBV29-1	-	TRBJ2-3	-	TGCAGCGGTAGGGTCCCTAGCACAGATACGCAGTATTTT	CSGRVPSTDTQYF
TRBV5-6	-	TRBJ1-2	-	TGTGCCAGCAGCTTGTCCCATTCATATACCGGGGCCGAGGGCTACACCTTC	CASSLSHSYTGAEGYTF